This is a list of T cell receptor beta chains from one sample in a study of shared clonotypes between healthy human individuals. Generated by immunoSEQ multiplex PCR, the TCRdb table keeps only in-frame clones and is missing some. Among millions of clones, around 94% were seen once, and the ten largest hold around 0.15%. The sample consisted of naive CD4+ T cells sorted from blood. The receptors originated from a man between 18 and 29 years old in good health. Each CDR3 is given with its conserved first and last residue. D genes are given only for firm matches. The size field is filled for only some rows; it gives once, few, many or a size class.

>TRBJ1-3|.|TRBV7-9|11|.
TGTGCCAGCAGCTTATCGGGCACCATATATTTT
CASSLSGTIYF
>TRBJ2-5|once|TRBV19|15|TRBD2
TGTGCCAGTAGTCCCCGACTAGCGGGGGTAGAGACCCAGTACTTC
CASSPRLAGVETQYF
>TRBJ2-5|.|TRBV2|14|.
TGTGCCAGCAGTGAAGCGCTAAAAACCGAGACCCAGTACTTC
CASSEALKTETQYF
>TRBJ1-1|.|TRBV10-1|12|TRBD1
TGCGCCAGCAGTGCTACAGGGGCCGCAGCTTTCTTT
CASSATGAAAFF
>TRBJ2-3|few|TRBV5-6|19|TRBD2
TGTGCCAGCAGCAAGGGACTAGCGGGGGTCTTTTCGCTCACAGATACGCAGTATTTT
CASSKGLAGVFSLTDTQYF
>TRBJ2-7|.|TRBV11-2|13|.
TGTGCCAGCAGCCCCCTACAGGGAGGCGAGCAGTACTTC
CASSPLQGGEQYF
>TRBJ2-4|.|TRBV5-6|15|.
TGTGCCAGCAGCTTCCCTGACAGGGCCAAAAACATTCAGTACTTC
CASSFPDRAKNIQYF
>TRBJ2-5|.|TRBV5-1|14|TRBD1
TGCGCCAGCAGCCGAAACAGGGGGCTGGAGACCCAGTACTTC
CASSRNRGLETQYF
>TRBJ2-1|.|TRBV5-6|15|.
TGTGCCAGCAGCTCAGGAGCGAGCTCCTACAATGAGCAGTTCTTC
CASSSGASSYNEQFF
>TRBJ2-3|.|TRBV18|15|TRBD2
TGTGCCAGCTCACCTCTAGCGGGAGAGGTAGATACGCAGTATTTT
CASSPLAGEVDTQYF
>TRBJ2-7|.|TRBV5-1|15|TRBD1
TGCGCCAGCAGCTTGTCCGGGGGACAGGATTACGAGCAGTACTTC
CASSLSGGQDYEQYF
>TRBJ2-7|.|TRBV15|17|.
TGTGCCACCAGCAGAGATCCCTCCCCCTACAGGACCTACGAGCAGTACTTC
CATSRDPSPYRTYEQYF
>TRBJ1-3|.|TRBV2|15|TRBD1
TGTGCCAGCAGGTTACCGGGACAGGGTGGAAACACCATATATTTT
CASRLPGQGGNTIYF
>TRBJ1-5|.|TRBV28|14|.
TGTGCCAGCAGTCCACCACTTGGCCCCCAGCCCCAGCATTTT
CASSPPLGPQPQHF
>TRBJ2-2|.|TRBV11-2|15|.
TGTGCCAGCAGCTTAGAGGGGGGCAGCACCGGGGAGCTGTTTTTT
CASSLEGGSTGELFF
>TRBJ2-1|.|TRBV6-1|14|TRBD2
TGTGCCATACGGACTAGCGGGGGGTACAATGAGCAGTTCTTC
CAIRTSGGYNEQFF
>TRBJ1-6|.|TRBV4-2|19|TRBD1
TGTGCCAGCAGCCAAGATCGAGTGATCTGGGACAGGGGGCCTTCACCCCTCCACTTT
CASSQDRVIWDRGPSPLHF
>TRBJ1-1|.|TRBV6-5|16|.
TGTGCCAGCAGTTACGATGGGGTAAGGGGAATCACTGAAGCTTTCTTT
CASSYDGVRGITEAFF
>TRBJ2-7|.|TRBV5-1|15|TRBD1
TGCGCCAGCAGGCTTGTGACAGGGGGTCCCTACGAGCAGTACTTC
CASRLVTGGPYEQYF
>TRBJ1-2|.|TRBV6-5|14|TRBD1
TGTGCCAGCAGACGGGACAGGGAGGTTTATGGCTACACCTTC
CASRRDREVYGYTF
>TRBJ1-6|.|TRBV6-1|15|TRBD1
TGTGCCAGCAGGGGGGGACAGGGGTATAATTCACCCCTCCACTTT
CASRGGQGYNSPLHF
>TRBJ2-7|.|TRBV6-1|14|.
TGTGCCAGCAGTGACCTAGGACGGTCCTACGAGCAGTACTTC
CASSDLGRSYEQYF
>TRBJ1-4|.|TRBV5-1|13|TRBD1
TGCGCCAGCAGCACCGGGACAGGTGAAAAACTGTTTTTT
CASSTGTGEKLFF
>TRBJ2-7|.|TRBV28|11|TRBD2
TGTTCGGGGGGGACTTCTTACGAGCAGTACTTC
CSGGTSYEQYF
>TRBJ2-7|.|TRBV5-1|16|TRBD1
TGCGCCAGCAGCTTGGCCACAGGGGGGACCTCCTACGAGCAGTACTTC
CASSLATGGTSYEQYF
>TRBJ1-5|.|TRBV25-1|14|TRBD1
TGTGCCAGCAGTGCGGGACAGGGGGGACAGCCCCAGCATTTT
CASSAGQGGQPQHF
>TRBJ2-2|.|TRBV6-5|15|.
TGTGCCAGCAGTAAACCGGGCCCGGGAGCCGGGGAGCTGTTTTTT
CASSKPGPGAGELFF
>TRBJ1-5|.|TRBV18|15|.
TGTGCCAGCTCACCACAGGGAGGCAGCAATCAGCCCCAGCATTTT
CASSPQGGSNQPQHF
>TRBJ2-3|.|TRBV28|15|TRBD2
TGTGCCAGCAGTTCATGGACTAGCGGGCAAGATACGCAGTATTTT
CASSSWTSGQDTQYF
>TRBJ1-6|.|TRBV27|12|.
TGTGCCAGCAGTCCCTATTTAGCACCCCTCCACTTT
CASSPYLAPLHF
>TRBJ1-4|.|TRBV11-2|14|TRBD1
TGTGCCAGCACCCACGACAGGGGCCGGGAAAAACTGTTTTTT
CASTHDRGREKLFF
>TRBJ1-2|.|TRBV7-3|17|.
TGTGCCAGCAGCCCCCTCAAACTAACGGAAGCTAACTATGGCTACACCTTC
CASSPLKLTEANYGYTF
>TRBJ1-1|few|TRBV10-3|14|TRBD1
TGTGCCATCAGTGCCACGGACAGGGGGACTGAAGCTTTCTTT
CAISATDRGTEAFF
>TRBJ2-7|.|TRBV5-1|12|.
TGCGCCAGCAGCTTAAGTTCCTACGAGCAGTACTTC
CASSLSSYEQYF
>TRBJ2-2|.|TRBV9|15|.
TGTGCCAGCAGTTCTCTTTCCACGAACACCGGGGAGCTGTTTTTT
CASSSLSTNTGELFF
>TRBJ2-2|.|TRBV6-5|15|.
TGTGCCAGCAGTCCCCAAGAGGGGAGGCCCGGGGAGCTGTTTTTT
CASSPQEGRPGELFF
>TRBJ2-2|once|TRBV9|16|TRBD2
TGTGCCAGCACTAGCGGGGGGGCCTTGAACACCGGGGAGCTGTTTTTT
CASTSGGALNTGELFF
>TRBJ1-4|.|TRBV28|14|.
TGTGCCAGCAGATCCCCCGGTTTTAATGAAAAACTGTTTTTT
CASRSPGFNEKLFF
>TRBJ2-3|.|TRBV6-5|13|TRBD2
TGTGCCACCCGGGCGGGGGGCACAGATACGCAGTATTTT
CATRAGGTDTQYF